This TCR beta chain was recovered during a study of vaccination effects on CD4 cells after COVID-19 (dated by TCRdb to 2022 to 2024). At the level of the whole study: Participants received two doses of either the BNT162b2 or the mRNA-1273 mRNA SARS-CoV-2 vaccine. The study compared SARS-CoV-2 spike-specific CD4+ TCR repertoires before and after mRNA vaccination in COVID-19 convalescent patients and infection-naive vaccine recipients. The Oncomine TCR Beta short-read assay on an Illumina iSeq 100 was used to sequence cultures from other donors in the study. Altogether, 10 COVID-19 convalescent patients and a few SARS-CoV-2-naive healthy vaccine recipients made up the full study.

In regard to this clone: Its antigen remains undetermined. No qualities accompany the bases; no much larger clone lies one base away.

V and J are trimmed by 2 bases and 4 bases, and the gene matches miss 3 bases of the junction. Measured from the cysteine to the phenylalanine, the CDR3 is 14 residues long. Only the CDR3 portion is preserved as DNA: 42 bases, with reading frame beginning at the first base. As encoded in the germline V gene, CDR1 is MGHRA while CDR2 is YSYEKL. In the ViraFEST assay, PBMC were stimulated with viral peptide pools, and TCR sequencing was then used to find antigen-specific CD4+ T cell clonotypes based on their expansion. After more than 9 days of culture, CD4+ T cells were isolated with the EasySep CD4+ T cell isolation kit. The absence of prior SARS-CoV-2 infection in healthy vaccine recipients was confirmed by negative nucleocapsid antibodies before and after vaccination. A few million PBMC per well were cultured with approximately 10 ug/ml peptides in IMDM containing roughly 5% human AB serum, 10 IU/ml IL-2 and gentamicin. Half of the culture medium was replaced with fresh IL-2-containing medium on days 3 and 7. Unless noted otherwise, every peptide stimulation condition was grown in triplicate wells. Using Ficoll-Paque Plus gradient centrifugation, PBMC were separated from whole blood and then either used fresh or cryopreserved at -140C. The overlapping peptide pools covered the spike proteins of SARS-CoV-2 and of the common cold coronaviruses HCoV-NL63, HCoV-OC43 and HCoV-229E. Genomic DNA was extracted from cultured CD4+ T cells with the QIAamp micro DNA kit.

Libraries were constructed by the immunoSEQ multiplex PCR assay. DNA from the cultured and isolated CD4+ T cells underwent TCR beta CDR3 sequencing. Concerning the study's data processing: Non-productive TCR sequences were removed and reads were trimmed to the CDR3 region, keeping CDR3s of at least 7 amino acids. The MANAFEST web app was used to identify antigen-specific clonotypes by comparing expansion in peptide wells with expansion in reference cultures. To count as positive, a clone had to show expansion at FDR<0.05 compared with the reference and with all other wells, an odds ratio above 5, and a frequency above 0.1% in two replicate wells. A clonotype was defined as cross-reactive if the clonotype was significantly expanded both in SARS-CoV-2 spike wells and in at least one common cold coronavirus spike condition. CDR3 similarity was assessed by Levenshtein distance with the stringdist R package, and unrooted trees were built with ape in R 3.6.1. Here the immuneACCESS table is served through TCRdb, limited to in-frame sequences with V and J called. Missing clones are a known gap in these copies; in checked studies unresolved V genes cover under half, and the rest lacks a known reason. V and J calls plus clone size are reproduced from that table; the DNA served to infer D and trimming. The sample table holds about 52,000 clones, of which approximately 75% were seen once. The ten largest clonotypes hold 5% to 7% of the sample.

General findings and caveats noted by the study authors: Limitations of the study were the small number of convalescent patients and the absence of early post-infection timepoints. In healthy vaccine recipients, vaccine-induced clones were almost all SARS-CoV-2 mono-reactive, with only 1 of 255 being cross-reactive with common cold coronaviruses. At late post-vaccination timepoints, both infection-induced and vaccine-induced clones showed marked clonal contraction, consistent with waning T cell responses.

The sequence was collected from a human donor who received a COVID-19 vaccine. Sequences were derived from CD4+ T cells from PBMCs cultured with HCoV-OC43 spike peptides, sampled before COVID-19 vaccination. Reading the label with the study, this specimen's cell subset or site is: HCoV-OC43 spike overlapping peptide pool stimulation. This chain is built from TRBV4-1 and TRBJ2-5; 8 junctional bases match TRBD1. The CDR3 reads CASSQPGGRETQYF. The nucleotides are TGCGCCAGCAGCCAACCAGGGGGCAGAGAGACCCAGTACTTC.